This T cell receptor (beta chain) was captured in a study of cytomegalovirus exposure and HLA in healthy donors. The count of this clone is one. The V gene end was trimmed by 1 base and the J gene end by 4 bases; junction bases not matched to a gene: 6. Germline CDR1 is SGHAT and CDR2 is FQNNGV. This CDR3 spans 15 amino acids. The PCR had 60 Vbeta and 13 Jbeta primers. The table came from immunoSEQ multiplex PCR; TCRdb's copy has only in-frame clones and leaves some out. The sample holds tens of thousands of clones, about two thirds seen once. The sample was PBMCs. The origin of this receptor is a woman aged 40 to 50 in good health and CMV-seropositive. The chain links TRBV11-2 to TRBJ1-1, with 7 bases aligning to TRBD1. The CDR3 coding sequence is TGTGCCAGCAGCTTAGTGGCAGGGGGTCGCACTGAAGCTTTCTTT. Residues: CASSLVAGGRTEAFF.